Shown below are 10 T cell receptor beta chains from a single sample sequenced in a study of T cells in narcolepsy. TCRdb keeps only in-frame clones here, not all; method: immunoSEQ multiplex PCR. Of around 18,000 clones in the sample, 86% are singletons; the top ten hold under 0.8%. Material for sequencing was memory (CD45RA-) CD4+ T cells from blood. Every receptor here comes from a human donor in good health.

The chain carries TRBV19 and TRBJ2-7, with 8 bases fitting TRBD1. The germline gives CDR1 LNHDA, CDR2 SQIVND (reference sequence). Trimming removed 5 bases from V and 1 base from J; junction bases left unmatched: 7. This CDR3 has 15 amino acids. The CDR3 nucleotides are TGTGCCAGTAGTCCCCCAGGGGGCGTATCCTACGAGCAGTACTTC. Translating it yields CASSPPGGVSYEQYF.

The V and J genes are TRBV7-6 and TRBJ1-2, with D possibly TRBD1 on 5 matching bases. The CDR3 spans 16 residues. Germline CDR1 reads SGHVS; CDR2 reads FNYEAQ. V dropped 0 bases and J dropped 5 bases, with 16 bases sitting between them. The CDR3 DNA reads as TGTGCCAGCAGCTTAGCGTCCGGCAGGGCGGGGTATGGCTACACCTTC. Residues: CASSLASGRAGYGYTF.

The rearrangement uses TRBV18 and TRBJ2-5; TRBD2 matches at 7 bases. The last part of the DNA fits TRBJ2-7 better; the J call may be wrong. Germline V gene data show CDR1 as KGHSH and CDR2 as LQKENI. This CDR3 is 13 amino acids long. The CDR3 sequence: CASSPRGGYEQYF. CDR3 bases: TGTGCCAGCTCACCACGCGGGGGATACGAGCAGTACTTC.

The rearrangement joins TRBV18 to TRBJ1-4, with 7 bases lining up with TRBD1. Germline V gene sequence: CDR1 KGHSH, CDR2 LQKENI. V lost 4 bases to trimming and J lost 7 bases; unmatched junction nucleotides: 15. The CDR3 has 17 amino acids. The CDR3 region is CASSLRQYEGAPEKLFF. The CDR3 nucleotides read TGTGCCAGCTCACTGCGACAGTATGAGGGGGCCCCTGAAAAACTGTTTTTT.

The gene calls are TRBV19 and TRBJ2-3, with D possibly TRBD1 on 5 matching bases. V was shortened by 6 bases and J by 2 bases, with 21 bases between the two germline ends. The CDR3 is made up of 17 amino acids. From germline, CDR1 is LNHDA and CDR2 SQIVND (reference sequence). CDR3 sequence (DNA): TGTGCCAGTAGGCCCGGCTTACAGGATCCTCTCACAGATACGCAGTATTTT. Protein sequence: CASRPGLQDPLTDTQYF.

This chain connects TRBV7-9 to TRBJ1-1; D is ambiguous. The CDR3 is 13 residues long. V lost 2 bases to trimming and J lost 2 bases, with 6 bases between them. Per germline, CDR1 SEHNR and CDR2 FQNEAQ (reference sequence). CDR3: CASSLRQNTEAFF. The CDR3 DNA follows: TGTGCCAGCAGCTTAAGACAAAACACTGAAGCTTTCTTT.

The CDR3 region is CASSTYQTNTEAFF. CDR3 in DNA: TGTGCCAGCAGTACCTACCAGACGAACACTGAAGCTTTCTTT. This rearrangement joins TRBV6-1 to TRBJ1-1, with D unresolved. Germline V CDR1 and CDR2: MNHNS, SASEGT. The CDR3 covers 14 residues. Trimming pared 5 bases from V and 1 base from J, leaving 11 bases between.

The sample holds a few counts of this clone. CDR3 in amino acids: CASSLFWQQNTEAFF. Written as DNA, the CDR3 is TGTGCCAGCAGCTTGTTTTGGCAGCAGAACACTGAAGCTTTCTTT. This chain uses TRBV5-5 with TRBJ1-1; unclear D gene. Trimming removed 1 base at V and 1 base at J, with 11 bases between. CDR1 is SGHKS, CDR2 YYEKEE, per germline (reference sequence). The CDR3 has 15 amino acids.

The chain links TRBV19 to TRBJ1-1, with TRBD1 identical over 7 bases. The junction had 9 bases not matched to a gene; V was cut back by 4 bases and J by 4 bases. The CDR3 runs 15 residues. Germline V lookup: CDR1 LNHDA, CDR2 SQIVND (reference sequence). The CDR3 is CASSTTGVWSTEAFF. DNA for the CDR3: TGTGCCAGTAGTACAACAGGGGTGTGGAGCACTGAAGCTTTCTTT.

This rearrangement joins TRBV6-6 to TRBJ2-7; tentatively, D is TRBD2 (5 bases). This CDR3 contains 13 residues. V was clipped by 5 bases and J by 7 bases, with 15 bases between them. From germline, CDR1 is MNHNY and CDR2 SVGAGI (reference sequence). CDR3 nucleotides: TGTGCCAGCAGTCTGGACTGGGGAAGAGAGCAGTACTTC. Encoded protein: CASSLDWGREQYF.